One T cell receptor (beta chain) is described in this entry. This clonotype was observed at least ten times. The antigen it recognizes is unknown. There are no base qualities to consult, and no much larger clone falls within one base. The CDR3 runs 17 residues from the cysteine to the phenylalanine. This entry keeps only the CDR3 DNA: 51 bases, framed from base 1. The junction shows trimming of 4 bases on V and 5 bases on J, and the gene matches do not reach 10 bases of it. CDR1 and CDR2 are drawn from the germline V gene: ENHRY, SYGVKD. Sequenced using an Illumina Genome Analyzer IIx. TCRdb reran the public reads through fastp at Q25 and MiXCR, keeping productive beta chains. Rows matching on CDR3 protein sequence are summarized as one entry with the most common DNA and genes. In all, the sample holds just under 30,000 distinct CDR3 sequences, and 18% of those were seen once. The ten largest clonotypes hold 3.5% of the sample.

This record belongs to a study of patients with pleural tuberculosis (dated by TCRdb to between 2014 and 2016). This chain joins TRBV10-3 to TRBJ2-1, and 11 bases in between align with TRBD2. This clonotype originated in a human donor with pleural tuberculosis. Sequenced: peripheral blood. Here the CDR3 is given as CAISVRNPGLADNEQFF. At the DNA level, the sequence is TGTGCCATCAGTGTACGGAATCCGGGACTAGCGGACAATGAGCAGTTCTTC.